These 19 T cell receptor beta chains share one sample of origin, sequenced in a study of blood T cell repertoires in COVID-19. The method was immunoSEQ multiplex PCR; TCRdb's version includes in-frame clones alone and lacks a portion of them. Of just over 75,000 clones in the sample, roughly 84% are singletons; the top ten hold 3% to 4.5%. The sequencing sample was made of peripheral blood. These TCRs come from a man between 50 and 59 years old with acute or convalescent COVID-19.

Notes on this clone: Other nucleotide sequences from this sample produce the same CDR3. V usage is TRBV27 and J usage is TRBJ2-7, with D perhaps TRBD1 (5 bases). The CDR3 runs 13 residues. CDR1 is MNHEY and CDR2 is SMNVEV in the germline V gene (reference sequence). The germline V and J ends were trimmed by 3 bases and 3 bases, with 9 bases remaining between them. The CDR3 nucleotides read TGTGCCAGCAGTTTGCAGGGTAGCTACGAGCAGTACTTC. Residues: CASSLQGSYEQYF.

J is TRBJ2-4 and V is TRBV19; 9 bases agree with TRBD1. The CDR3 length is 15 residues. J was trimmed by 3 bases and V by 6 bases; bases with no gene match: 6. CDR1 is LNHDA, CDR2 SQIVND, per germline (reference sequence). CDR3 protein: CASRHLTGGKNIQYF. The CDR3 DNA reads TGTGCCAGTAGACACCTGACAGGGGGCAAAAACATTCAGTACTTC.

V is TRBV24-1 and J is TRBJ1-2; D is unclear. V was trimmed by 2 bases and J by 7 bases, leaving 4 bases between them. The CDR3 has 11 amino acids. Per the germline V gene, CDR1 is KGHDR and CDR2 is SFDVKD. This CDR3 reads CATSDYGGYTF. CDR3 sequence (DNA): TGTGCCACCAGTGATTACGGTGGCTACACCTTC.

The chain is built from TRBV7-3 and TRBJ2-5; D gene unclear. This CDR3 has 13 residues. Deletions cut 2 bases from V and 2 bases from J, with 6 bases between. The germline V gene encodes CDR1 SGHTA and CDR2 FQGTGA. The CDR3 DNA reads TGTGCCAGCAGCTTAGGCCAGCAAGAGACCCAGTACTTC. Its protein product is CASSLGQQETQYF.

The chain couples TRBV11-2 to TRBJ1-2, with 10 bases aligning to TRBD1. The V gene's germline CDR1 is SGHAT and CDR2 FQNNGV. J lost 6 bases, V lost 5 bases, and 3 bases had no gene match. The CDR3 totals 13 residues. The CDR3 loop reads CASSPGQGNGYTF. The CDR3, as DNA: TGTGCCAGCAGCCCGGGACAGGGGAATGGCTACACCTTC.

The chain combines TRBV7-2 with TRBJ1-6; possible D gene TRBD1, 5 bases. Germline V gene data show CDR1 as SGHTA and CDR2 as FQGNSA. CDR3 length: 15 residues. V was pared by 6 bases and J by 0 bases, with 9 bases between. The DNA for the CDR3 is TGTGCCAGCAGTTGGACACACTCCTATAATTCACCCCTCCACTTT. Protein: CASSWTHSYNSPLHF.

This clone was observed once. The chain employs TRBV6-5 and TRBJ2-6; a possible D gene is TRBD1 (6 bases). This CDR3 is built from 13 residues. Trimming pared 7 bases from V and 4 bases from J, leaving 8 bases between. CDR1 MNHEY and CDR2 SVGAGI come from the germline V gene. The CDR3 DNA is TGTGCCAGCAACAGGGCCGGGGCCAACGTCCTGACTTTC. Its translation: CASNRAGANVLTF.

The rearrangement links TRBV6-6 to TRBJ1-6; TRBD1 matches 9 bases. Per the germline V gene, CDR1 is MNHNY and CDR2 is SVGAGI (reference sequence). The CDR3 covers 16 residues. V trimming: 2 bases; J trimming: 5 bases; junction bases outside the gene matches: 4. For the CDR3, the DNA is TGTGCCAGCAGTTACCTCCGGGACAGGGATAATTCACCCCTCCACTTT. Encoded protein: CASSYLRDRDNSPLHF.

This chain joins TRBV7-2 and TRBJ2-3, with TRBD2 as a possible D gene (5 bases). This CDR3 comprises 15 residues. The germline V gene encodes CDR1 SGHTA and CDR2 FQGNSA. With 5 bases removed from V and 7 bases from J, the gap between germline ends came to 19 bases. The CDR3 reads CASSRPQSGPNTQYF. Written as DNA, the CDR3 is TGTGCCAGCAGCCGGCCGCAAAGCGGACCTAATACGCAGTATTTT.

The V gene is TRBV2, the J gene TRBJ1-4; TRBD1 aligns across 7 bases. The trim removed 4 bases at V and 2 bases at J, leaving 4 bases unmatched. Germline assignment: CDR1 SNHLY and CDR2 FYNNEI. CDR3 size: 15 residues. CDR3 protein: CASSGTGRTNEKLFF. The CDR3 coding sequence is TGTGCCAGCAGTGGGACAGGACGGACTAATGAAAAACTGTTTTTT.

The CDR3 region is CASSTDRVYQETQYF. The DNA of the CDR3 is TGTGCCAGCAGTACGGACAGGGTATACCAAGAGACCCAGTACTTC. The V call is TRBV7-9, the J call TRBJ2-5, with TRBD1 matching over 8 bases. The CDR3 covers 15 residues. The trim removed 6 bases at V and 0 bases at J, leaving 6 bases unmatched. Germline CDR1 reads SEHNR; CDR2 reads FQNEAQ (reference sequence).

This clone was observed a single time. The chain uses TRBV4-3 and TRBJ1-3, with 9 positions matching TRBD1. The CDR3 has 15 amino acids. Germline V gene lookup returns CDR1 LGHNA and CDR2 YSLEER. Germline trimming cut 8 bases from V and 2 bases from J; bases unmatched to any gene: 7. The CDR3 reads CASSGDRAAGNTIYF. As DNA, the CDR3 is TGCGCCAGCTCGGGGGACAGGGCCGCTGGAAACACCATATATTTT.

The chain recombines TRBV6-5 with TRBJ2-7; 10 nucleotides align to TRBD1. The V gene end was trimmed by 10 bases and the J gene end by 4 bases; junction bases not matched to a gene: 4. The CDR3 length is 12 residues. The V gene's germline CDR1 is MNHEY and CDR2 SVGAGI. DNA of the CDR3: TGTGCCATAGGGACAGGGGTGTACGAGCAGTACTTC. This codes for CAIGTGVYEQYF.

There are many counts of this clone. The chain couples TRBV12-3 or TRBV12-4 to TRBJ2-2; 7 bases are a match to TRBD2. CDR3 length equals 13 residues. Germline trimming cut 3 bases from V and 5 bases from J; bases unmatched to any gene: 0. The chain's CDR3 is CASSFGGTGELFF. In DNA, the CDR3 is TGTGCCAGCAGTTTCGGGGGGACCGGGGAGCTGTTTTTT.

This clone turned up a few times. The V gene is TRBV11-3, the J gene TRBJ2-1; D possibly corresponds to TRBD1 (6 bases). The CDR3 is 18 amino acids. Germline V gene lookup returns CDR1 SGHNT and CDR2 YENEEA. V shed 1 base and J shed 2 bases, with 18 bases lying between them. CDR3 in DNA: TGTGCCAGCAGCTTAGCGATAGGGGGTAAAGGAACCTACAATGAGCAGTTCTTC. Its translation is CASSLAIGGKGTYNEQFF. Full variable domain (rest looked up from reference TRBV11-3 and TRBJ2-1): EAGVVQSPRYKIIEKKQPVAFWCNPISGHNTLYWYLQNLGQGPELLIRYENEEAVDDSQLPKDRFSAERLKGVDSTLKIQPAELGDSAVYLCASSLAIGGKGTYNEQFFGPGTRLTVL.

V gene TRBV28 combines with J gene TRBJ2-2; 7 bases align to TRBD2. Germline V gives CDR1 MDHEN, CDR2 SYDVKM. This CDR3 is 16 amino acids long. The V segment lost 3 bases and the J segment 1 base; nucleotides outside the gene matches: 5. The CDR3: CASSFPSGLNTGELFF. CDR3 DNA: TGTGCCAGCAGTTTTCCTAGCGGTTTGAACACCGGGGAGCTGTTTTTT.

The chain recombines TRBV28 with TRBJ1-5; TRBD1 matches 7 bases. J was trimmed by 9 bases and V by 3 bases; bases with no gene match: 20. This CDR3 region has 18 residues. Germline assignment: CDR1 MDHEN and CDR2 SYDVKM. The CDR3, as DNA: TGTGCCAGCAGTTTTGGGACGGGCGGGACAGATGAGCGATGGCCCCAGCATTTT. Amino acid sequence: CASSFGTGGTDERWPQHF.

The chain links TRBV19 to TRBJ1-2, with D tentatively TRBD1 (6 bases). The CDR3 is 13 amino acids. V lost 3 bases and J 5 bases, leaving 10 bases between the germline ends. CDR1 and CDR2 from the germline V gene are LNHDA and SQIVND (reference sequence). CDR3 sequence reads: CASSMWQGYGYTF. The CDR3 nucleotides read TGTGCCAGTAGTATGTGGCAGGGGTATGGCTACACCTTC. The variable domain in full, completed from reference TRBV19 and TRBJ1-2, reads DGGITQSPKYLFRKEGQNVTLSCEQNLNHDAMYWYRQDPGQGLRLIYYSQIVNDFQKGDIAEGYSVSREKKESFPLTVTSAQKNPTAFYLCASSMWQGYGYTFGSGTRLTVV.

CDR3 nucleotides: TGTGCCAGCAGCTTTGGGGACACTGGGTATGGCTACACCTTC. It is translated as CASSFGDTGYGYTF. The genes are TRBV7-2 and TRBJ1-2; D may be TRBD1 (6 bases). This CDR3 has 14 amino acids. Germline V CDR1 and CDR2: SGHTA, FQGNSA. V lost 3 bases to trimming and J lost 5 bases, with 13 bases between them.